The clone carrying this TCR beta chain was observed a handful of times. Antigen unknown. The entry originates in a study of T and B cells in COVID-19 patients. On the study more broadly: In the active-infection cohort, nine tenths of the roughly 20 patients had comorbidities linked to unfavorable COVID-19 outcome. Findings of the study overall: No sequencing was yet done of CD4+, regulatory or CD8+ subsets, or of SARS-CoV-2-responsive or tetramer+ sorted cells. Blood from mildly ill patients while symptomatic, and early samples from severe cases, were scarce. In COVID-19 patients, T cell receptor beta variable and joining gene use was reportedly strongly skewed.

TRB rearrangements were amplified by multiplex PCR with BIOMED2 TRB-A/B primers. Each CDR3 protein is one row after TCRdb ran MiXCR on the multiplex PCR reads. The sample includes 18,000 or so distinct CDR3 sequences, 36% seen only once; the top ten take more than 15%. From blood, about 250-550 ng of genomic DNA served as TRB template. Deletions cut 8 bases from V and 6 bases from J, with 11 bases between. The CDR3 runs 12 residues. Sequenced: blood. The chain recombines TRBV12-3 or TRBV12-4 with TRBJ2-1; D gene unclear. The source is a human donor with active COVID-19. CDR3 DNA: TGTGCCAGCCGCGACGGACCCAATGAGCAGTTCTTC. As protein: CASRDGPNEQFF.